This T cell receptor beta chain emerged from a study of tumor-infiltrating lymphocytes in primary liver carcinoma. Per germline, CDR1 SGHAT and CDR2 FQNNGV. The CDR3 sequence is 15 residues long. V lost 3 bases, J lost 2 bases, and 14 bases lay in between. Synthesis of TCR beta cDNA was carried out from 450 to 500 ng total RNA with a constant-region primer. TCR beta libraries came from three nested multiplex PCR rounds using slightly modified ARM-PCR. TRBV1-TRBV30 forward primers paired with a C-beta reverse primer drove the first two PCR rounds, approximately 11 cycles each. TCRdb ran MiXCR on the multiplex PCR reads and lists one entry per CDR3 protein. The table records 300,000 to 350,000 distinct CDR3 sequences, about 65% of them present only once. Unsorted whole blood supplied the blood RNA, and germline DNA was isolated too. Investigators obtained around 4 milliliters of peripheral blood ahead of surgery.

This clonotype was obtained from a man aged 35-49 years with primary liver carcinoma and hepatitis B virus infection. The rearrangement uses TRBV11-2 and TRBJ2-7; D possibly corresponds to TRBD1 (5 bases). The specimen sequenced was peripheral blood. The CDR3 DNA reads as TGTGCCAGCAGCTTTACACCCGAGACAGCCTACGAGCAGTACTTC. It codes for CASSFTPETAYEQYF.